Listed below are T cell receptor beta chains from one sample, sequenced in a study of OX40 agonist ivuxolimab in advanced cancers. Profiled with immunoSEQ multiplex PCR; TCRdb holds only in-frame clones, not every one. The sample holds 75,000 to 100,000 clones, roughly 90% seen once. Sequenced material: CD4+ or CD8+ T cells sorted from blood, taken in a trial of the OX40 agonist ivuxolimab. Receptor source: an adult with an advanced solid tumor such as melanoma, head and neck, liver or kidney cancer. Each CDR3 is given with its conserved first and last residue. Each record gives: J gene, clone size, D gene, V gene, CDR3 DNA, CDR3 protein. A D gene is named only where the DNA matches it firmly. Size is stated for part of the rows, as once, few or many counts, or as a class when the clone is expanded.

TRBJ2-4 - - TRBV9 TGTGCCAGCAGCGTAGGGGCAGGGGCTTCTCAAAACATTCAGTACTTC CASSVGAGASQNIQYF
TRBJ2-5 few - TRBV6-5 TGTGCCAGGCACAGAAAACAAGAGACCCAGTACTTC CARHRKQETQYF
TRBJ2-5 once - TRBV5-1 TGCGCCAGCAGCTTGACGGTCCAAGAGACCCAGTACTTC CASSLTVQETQYF
TRBJ1-5 once - TRBV23-1 TGCGCCAGCAGTCCCCCCAGGCAGGGAGACATCGGCAATCAGCCCCAGCATTTT CASSPPRQGDIGNQPQHF
TRBJ2-7 - TRBD2 TRBV19 TGTGCCAGTATCGACACTAGCGGGAGTTACGAGCAGTACTTC CASIDTSGSYEQYF
TRBJ2-2 - TRBD1 TRBV7-9 TGTGCCAGCAGGACAGGGGGGAGGTCCGGGGAGCTGTTTTTT CASRTGGRSGELFF
TRBJ2-7 - TRBD2 TRBV7-2 TGTGCCAGCAGCTTTGAGCTAGCGGGAGGGCGTATGGCCTTCGAGCAGTACTTC CASSFELAGGRMAFEQYF
TRBJ2-5 - - TRBV25-1 TGTGCCAGCAGTGAATGGGCAGGGGGGGAGACCCAGTACTTC CASSEWAGGETQYF
TRBJ1-1 - - TRBV7-2 TGTGCCAGCAGCTTAGAAAGGTGGACTGAAGCTTTCTTT CASSLERWTEAFF
TRBJ2-7 once - TRBV20-1 TGCAGTGCTAGATTAGGGGACGAGCAGTACTTC CSARLGDEQYF
TRBJ1-2 - - TRBV28 TGTGCCAGCAGATCGGGGGGGAGGTCGGGTCTGTCCTTC CASRSGGRSGLSF
TRBJ2-1 - - TRBV7-2 TGTGCCAGCAGCCAAGCGGGGACAAACTCCTACAATGAGCAGTTCTTC CASSQAGTNSYNEQFF
TRBJ1-5 - - TRBV2 TGTGCCAGCAGTCGACGGAGCAATCAGCCCCAGCATTTT CASSRRSNQPQHF
TRBJ1-1 few - TRBV2 TGTGCCAGCAGTCAAGGGGTCGGCACTGAAGCTTTCTTT CASSQGVGTEAFF
TRBJ1-1 - - TRBV5-1 TGCGCCAGCTATAATAAAGGACAAGCTTTCTTT CASYNKGQAFF
TRBJ2-3 few - TRBV29-1 TGCAGCGTTGAACGCGGTTATGGAGGGGGCGCAGATACGCAGTATTTT CSVERGYGGGADTQYF
TRBJ2-7 - - TRBV14 TGTGCCAGCAGCCAAGATTATAGGGGGACCGAGCAGTACTTC CASSQDYRGTEQYF
TRBJ2-1 - TRBD1 TRBV27 TGTGCCAGCAGTTGGAACCCTGGGACAGGGTGGTACAATGAGCAGTTCTTC CASSWNPGTGWYNEQFF
TRBJ1-5 few - TRBV30 TGTGCCTGGAGTTTGGCGACAGGCGGGAGCAATCAGCCCCAGCATTTT CAWSLATGGSNQPQHF
TRBJ1-1 once TRBD1 TRBV7-2 TGTGCCAGCAGCTTAAGGGGGACAGGCTGGAACACTGAAGCTTTCTTT CASSLRGTGWNTEAFF
TRBJ1-4 - - TRBV5-4 TGTGCCAGCAGCAGGAGAGGCGGGCATTCTGAAAAACTGTTTTTT CASSRRGGHSEKLFF
TRBJ1-2 once - TRBV6-1 TGTGCCAGCAGGGGACACCTTCCGTATGGCTACACCTTC CASRGHLPYGYTF
TRBJ2-5 - - TRBV2 TGTGCCAGCAGTGAGCGGGCCCAAGAGACCCAGTACTTC CASSERAQETQYF
TRBJ1-3 - - TRBV11-3 TGTGCCAGCAGCTTATCCCGGACAGCTGGAAACACCATATATTTT CASSLSRTAGNTIYF
TRBJ2-7 once - TRBV7-2 TGTGCCAGCAGCTTAGCGGTCTCCTACGAGCAGTACTTC CASSLAVSYEQYF
TRBJ1-5 - TRBD1 TRBV27 TGTGCCAGCAGTTTGGCCAGGGGGAATGGCAATCAGCCCCAGCATTTT CASSLARGNGNQPQHF
TRBJ1-6 - - TRBV2 TGTGCCAGCAGTGAGAATAGGGGTAATTCACCCCTCCACTTT CASSENRGNSPLHF
TRBJ2-2 - - TRBV10-1 TGCGCCAGCAGCGCCAAGAACACCGGGGAGCTGTTTTTT CASSAKNTGELFF
TRBJ1-1 - - TRBV7-9 TGTGCCAGCAGCTTAGACTGGGACACTGAAGCTTTCTTT CASSLDWDTEAFF
TRBJ2-5 once - TRBV7-8 TGTGCCAGCAGCTTAGTCTTGATCCGGAGGGGGGGGACCCAGTACTTC CASSLVLIRRGGTQYF
TRBJ2-1 - TRBD1 TRBV6-6 TGTGCCAGCAGTATAGCCGGGACAGGGAACTACAATGAGCAGTTCTTC CASSIAGTGNYNEQFF
TRBJ2-5 - TRBD2 TRBV10-2 TGCGCCAGCTCGACTAGCGGACAAGAGACCCAGTACTTC CASSTSGQETQYF
TRBJ1-2 - - TRBV5-1 TGCGCCAGCAGCACTGGGGAGGGAAACTATGGCTACACCTTC CASSTGEGNYGYTF
TRBJ2-7 - - TRBV11-3 TGTGCCAGCAGCTTAGCAAGCGGGTACGAGCAGTACTTC CASSLASGYEQYF
TRBJ1-3 - TRBD1 TRBV25-1 TGTGCCAGCAGTGATCTCGACAGGGGTGGAAACACCATATATTTT CASSDLDRGGNTIYF
TRBJ2-7 once - TRBV27 TGTGCCAGCAGTTGGAGGGGTTTAGGTCCCTACGAGCAGTACTTC CASSWRGLGPYEQYF
TRBJ2-1 - - TRBV11-3 TGTGCCAGCAGCTTAGATCCGAGCTCCTACAATGAGCAGTTCTTC CASSLDPSSYNEQFF
TRBJ1-6 - - TRBV5-6 TGTGCCAGCAGCTTGGTCGGTTCACCCCTCCACTTT CASSLVGSPLHF
TRBJ1-1 - - TRBV11-3 TGTGCCAGCAGCTTAGATCTGGGTGTCCTCACTGAAGCTTTCTTT CASSLDLGVLTEAFF
TRBJ1-2 - - TRBV13 TGTGCCAGCAGCTTAATGTTGGGGTATGGCTACACCTTC CASSLMLGYGYTF
TRBJ2-5 - - TRBV11-3 TGTGCCAGCAGCGGAATGAGGAGCCAAGAGACCCAGTACTTC CASSGMRSQETQYF
TRBJ1-4 - - TRBV4-3 TGCGCCAGCAGCCCGGAAGCCGCGGGGCGTGAAAAACTGTTTTTT CASSPEAAGREKLFF
TRBJ2-5 - - TRBV5-4 TGTGCCAGCAGCGTACTCGAGGGGTGGAGGGAGACCCAGTACTTC CASSVLEGWRETQYF
TRBJ1-1 - TRBD1 TRBV7-2 TGTGCCAGCAGCTTAGATAACAGGGGGCGACGGAACACTGAAGCTTTCTTT CASSLDNRGRRNTEAFF
TRBJ1-1 - - TRBV4-3 TGCGCCAGCAGCTCTAACACTGAAGCTTTCTTT CASSSNTEAFF
TRBJ2-3 - - TRBV6-5 TGTGCCACCCAAGCCCAGGCGGCTGTTGGACATACGCAGTATTTT CATQAQAAVGHTQYF
TRBJ2-2 few - TRBV4-2 TGTGCCAGCACCCAAGTAGTAGGGACCGGGGAGCTGTTTTTT CASTQVVGTGELFF
TRBJ2-5 - - TRBV6-5 TGTGCCAGCAGTTCGAGGGACATCGAGTGGACCCAGTACTTC CASSSRDIEWTQYF
TRBJ2-1 - - TRBV19 TGTGCCAGTAGTATCACAAATTACCTATTATACAATGAGCAGTTCTTC CASSITNYLLYNEQFF
TRBJ2-1 - TRBD1 TRBV6-1 TGTGCCAGCAGGGGGGACAGGGGGGACAATGAGCAGTTCTTC CASRGDRGDNEQFF
TRBJ2-1 - - TRBV2 TGTGCCAGCAGTGGAACTTACCCCGGGCCCCGCGGGAATGAGCAGTTCTTC CASSGTYPGPRGNEQFF
TRBJ2-1 - - TRBV19 TGTGCCAGTAGTATAGGGTGGGGCGGGAACATTGATGAGCAGTTCTTC CASSIGWGGNIDEQFF
TRBJ2-1 - TRBD2 TRBV5-3 TGTGCCAGAAGCTTGGTGGCGGGGGCCTACAATGAGCAGTTCTTC CARSLVAGAYNEQFF
TRBJ2-1 - TRBD2 TRBV9 TGTGCCAGCAGCGTAAGGGGACTAGCGGGAGTCAATGAGCAGTTCTTC CASSVRGLAGVNEQFF
TRBJ2-7 - TRBD1 TRBV5-1 TGCGCCAGCAGCTTGCAGGGGGCGCGCGACGAGCAGTACTTC CASSLQGARDEQYF
TRBJ2-1 - - TRBV18 TGTGCCAGCTCTACCACACAGGCGGACAATGAGCAGTTCTTC CASSTTQADNEQFF
TRBJ2-7 once - TRBV6-5 TGTGCCAGCAGTCGCTCTAATTCCTACGAGCAGTACTTC CASSRSNSYEQYF
TRBJ2-7 - - TRBV11-3 TGTGCCAGCAGCTTATGGGCCACCTCCTACGAGCAGTACTTC CASSLWATSYEQYF
TRBJ2-3 once - TRBV5-1 TGCGCCAGCAGCGGGTCGGGTTGGACAGATACGCAGTATTTT CASSGSGWTDTQYF